This TCR beta chain derives from a study of blood T cell repertoires in COVID-19 (TCRdb year 2020). Concerning the study at large: Samples from collaborators originated in the United States, Italy and Spain and spanned both the acute and convalescent phases of COVID-19. Deeply sampled blood TCRbeta repertoires from subjects exposed to, actively infected with, or recovered from COVID-19 were included in the dataset. HLA class I and class II types, where available, came from metadata supplied by the sample provider rather than from assay-based typing. Nearly every sample came with metadata listing a de-identified subject ID, COVID-19 status, age in years and sex. The repertoires were made available in a free public database intended to serve as a resource for research on the immune response to SARS-CoV-2. The prospective study material was composed of cDNA or gDNA derived from T cells, B-cell-depleted T cells, or PBMCs. The samples were drawn from the first 160 participants of the ongoing ImmuneRACE study and from some 1,300 subjects provided by 6 global collaborators.

With regard to this clone: The antigen this receptor binds is unknown. No much larger clone exists at a distance of one base, and base qualities are not known.

Results the study describes overall, beyond this receptor: How much clinical and demographic metadata was included differed by source and by participant, and the metadata was provided uncurated.

TCRbeta CDR3 regions were amplified from genomic DNA using the immunoSEQ Assay, a bias-controlled multiplex PCR. The paper's processing steps were these. Within the assay, amplification of reference gene primers was used to estimate how many nucleated cells each sample contained. Sequence reads were collapsed and filtered to measure the absolute abundance of every unique TCRbeta CDR3 rearrangement. For each sample, productive Simpson clonality was calculated by taking the square root of Simpson's diversity index across productive rearrangements. In TCRdb, the immuneACCESS table is reduced to in-frame sequences with V and J assigned. These tables do not hold every clone; where another copy was compared, an unresolved V gene accounts for under half, and the others remain unexplained. The V and J calls and the clone size are those of that table, but D and trimming were determined from the DNA. Within this sample are roughly 61,000 clones, with about 70% of them counted one time only. The ten largest clones represent roughly 13% of the sample.

Unmatched junction bases come to 9, with V trimmed by 4 bases and J by 4 bases. Including the terminal cysteine and phenylalanine, the CDR3 comprises 16 residues. The only DNA kept is the CDR3, 48 bases in frame from the first base. CDR1 is given as SGHNT and CDR2 as YYREEE, both from the germline V gene (reference sequence). The collaborating institutions used their own protocols to collect whole blood in K2EDTA tubes. For TCRbeta analysis, collaborators shipped samples as frozen whole blood, isolated PBMCs, or DNA extracted from either of those sample types. The clonotype comes from a woman between 65 and 79 years old with acute or convalescent COVID-19. This chain joins TRBV5-4 to TRBJ2-1; 9 junctional bases match TRBD2. Sequencing was carried out using peripheral blood. The CDR3 reads as follows: CASSRSGGPTYNEQFF. The sequenced DNA is TGTGCCAGCAGCCGTAGCGGGGGTCCAACTTACAATGAGCAGTTCTTC.